The clone carrying this T cell receptor beta chain was observed a single time. Its antigen is undetermined. The data were taken from a study of shared clonotypes between healthy human individuals. Study background: Ranging from 18 to 49 in age, donors were a couple of women and a few men.

TCRdb's copy holds only in-frame clones and misses some; the assay was immunoSEQ multiplex PCR. The sample carries a few million clones, 93% recorded once. Study-level findings and limits: Across subsets, estimated richness was generally greater for naive than for memory populations. Sampling covered blood only; tissue repertoires likely differ.

The V end lost 2 bases, the J end lost 7 bases, and 13 bases lay between the germline ends. The CDR3 covers 14 residues. The germline V gene has CDR1 SGHRS and CDR2 YFSETQ. The TCR sequence derives from a man aged 18 to 30 in good health. Some clones in this sample may be carry-over from other donors' samples. Source material: naive CD4+ T cells from PBMCs. The subset here: CD45RA+ positively selected. The rearrangement links TRBV5-1 to TRBJ2-1; D possibly corresponds to TRBD2 (5 bases). CDR3 sequence reads: CASSLDPLENEQFF. For the CDR3, the DNA is TGCGCCAGCAGCTTAGACCCACTAGAGAATGAGCAGTTCTTC.